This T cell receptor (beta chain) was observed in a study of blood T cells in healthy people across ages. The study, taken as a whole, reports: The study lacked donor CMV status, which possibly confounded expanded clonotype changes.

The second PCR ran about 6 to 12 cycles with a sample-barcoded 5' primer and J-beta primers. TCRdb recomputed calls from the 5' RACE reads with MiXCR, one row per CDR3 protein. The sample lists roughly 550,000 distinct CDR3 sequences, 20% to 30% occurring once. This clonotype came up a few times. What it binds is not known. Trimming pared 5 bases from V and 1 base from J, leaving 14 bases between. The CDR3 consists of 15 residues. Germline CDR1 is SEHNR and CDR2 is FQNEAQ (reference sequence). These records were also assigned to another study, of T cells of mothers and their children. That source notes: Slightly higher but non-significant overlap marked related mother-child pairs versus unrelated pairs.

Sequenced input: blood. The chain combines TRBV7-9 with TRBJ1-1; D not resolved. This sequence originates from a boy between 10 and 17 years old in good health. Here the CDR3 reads CASSTPAGENTEAFF. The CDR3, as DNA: TGTGCCAGCAGCACCCCTGCGGGAGAGAACACTGAAGCTTTCTTT.